This T cell receptor (beta chain) stems from a study of response to subunit inactivated influenza vaccine (dated by TCRdb to 2017 to 2018). About the investigation overall: The study used deep quantitative T cell receptor repertoire profiling to track responses to a trivalent subunit inactivated influenza vaccine. Results and caveats for the whole study, not just this receptor: The authors suggested that each seasonal influenza vaccination may recruit only a limited number of new T cells.

Libraries were made using RT-PCR. The instrument was an Illumina HiSeq 2500. Using fastp at Q25 and MiXCR, TCRdb reprocessed the public reads and kept productive beta chains. Each entry merges the rows of one CDR3 protein and shows their most common DNA and genes. The sample table records about 780,000 distinct CDR3 sequences; around 18% of these occur just once. Approximately 11% of the sample goes to the ten largest clones. The sample holds a few counts of this clonotype. No antigen is known for it. It has no much larger one-base neighbor in the sample; base qualities were not kept. Cut back by 0 bases and 7 bases, the V and J ends lie 22 bases apart. The CDR3 measures 16 amino acids from cysteine to phenylalanine. Only the CDR3 region is kept as DNA, spanning 48 bases read in frame from base 1. CDR1 and CDR2 are drawn from the germline V gene (reference sequence): DFQATT, SNEGSKA.

The TCR was taken from a man between 45 and 60 years old who received an inactivated influenza vaccine. Donor details come from another sample of the same person, matched by shared clones. Sequences were derived from PBMCs from blood, sampled 4 to 6 days after vaccination. The chain couples TRBV20-1 to TRBJ2-7, with TRBD1 perhaps the D gene, on 6 matching bases. The CDR3 in this case is CSARDQRTAFLREQYF. The bases read TGCAGTGCTAGAGATCAGAGGACAGCCTTTTTGAGGGAGCAGTACTTC.